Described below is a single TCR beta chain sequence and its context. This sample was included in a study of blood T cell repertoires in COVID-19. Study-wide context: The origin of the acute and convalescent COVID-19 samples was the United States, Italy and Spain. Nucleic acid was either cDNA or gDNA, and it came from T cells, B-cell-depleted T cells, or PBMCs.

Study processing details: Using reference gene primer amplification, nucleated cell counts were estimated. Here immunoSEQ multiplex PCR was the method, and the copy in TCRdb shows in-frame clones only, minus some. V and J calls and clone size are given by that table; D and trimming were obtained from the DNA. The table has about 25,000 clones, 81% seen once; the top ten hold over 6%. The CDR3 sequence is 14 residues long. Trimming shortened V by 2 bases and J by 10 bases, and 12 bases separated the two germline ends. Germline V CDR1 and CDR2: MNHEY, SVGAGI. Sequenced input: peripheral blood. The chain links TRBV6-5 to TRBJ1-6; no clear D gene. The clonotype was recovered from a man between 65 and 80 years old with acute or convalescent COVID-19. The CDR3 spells CASSYGHSGSPLHF. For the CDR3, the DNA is TGTGCCAGCAGTTACGGGCACAGCGGCTCACCCCTCCACTTT.